The next 18 T cell receptor beta chains were all read from a single sample in a study of cytomegalovirus exposure and HLA in healthy donors (TCRdb year 2017). The receptor library was made with the immunoSEQ multiplex PCR assay. For the multiplex PCR, a mixture combining 60 forward primers for TCR Vbeta segments and 13 reverse primers for TCR Jbeta segments was used. This is the immuneACCESS table as TCRdb keeps it, with only in-frame sequences that have V and J called. A part of the clones is gone; compared with another copy, unresolved V genes explain less than half, and the rest is unexplained. For this sample the table gives hundreds of thousands of clones, of which 70% to 85% were detected only once. The ten largest clones represent less than 3% of the sample. Sequencing was performed on PBMCs. The source of these receptors is a woman aged 55-75 years in good health and CMV-seropositive.

The CDR3: CASSSTGADNSPLHF. Written as DNA, the CDR3 is TGTGCCAGCAGTTCCACAGGGGCCGATAATTCACCCCTCCACTTT. The chain has TRBV7-9 and TRBJ1-6; 7 positions agree with TRBD1. This CDR3 comprises 15 residues. V dropped 6 bases and J dropped 5; count of bases not matched to a gene: 7. Looked up from germline, CDR1 is SEHNR and CDR2 is FQNEAQ (reference sequence).

CDR3 sequence reads: CASSLARNTGELFF. The CDR3, as DNA: TGTGCCAGCAGCTTGGCTAGAAACACCGGGGAGCTGTTTTTT. V gene TRBV5-4 combines with J gene TRBJ2-2; the D is unclear. The V gene lost 0 bases and the J gene lost 2 bases, with 5 bases spanning the gap. This CDR3 has 14 residues. Germline V gene sequence: CDR1 SGHNT, CDR2 YYREEE (reference sequence).

The chain couples TRBV10-3 to TRBJ2-7; TRBD2 aligns across 7 bases. Per the germline V gene, CDR1 is ENHRY and CDR2 is SYGVKD. This CDR3 is 14 amino acids long. V shed 6 bases and J 7 bases; nucleotides not matched to a gene: 12. The CDR3, as DNA: TGTGCCATCAGGTTCGACGGATCCGGGGGGGAGCAGTACTTC. The encoded protein is CAIRFDGSGGEQYF.

The chain joins TRBV19 to TRBJ2-7; possibly TRBD1 for D (5 bases). The V gene's germline CDR1 is LNHDA and CDR2 SQIVND (reference sequence). Trimming removed 3 bases from V and 3 bases from J, with 9 bases in between. This CDR3 comprises 13 residues. The CDR3 spells CASSIRELYEQYF. The DNA for the CDR3 is TGTGCCAGTAGTATCAGGGAACTCTACGAGCAGTACTTC.

This rearrangement joins TRBV6-4 to TRBJ2-2, with D possibly matching TRBD2 (5 bases). Germline-derived CDR1 and CDR2 are MRHNA and SNTAGT. This CDR3 spans 13 amino acids. V lost 6 bases and J lost 6, with 11 bases in between. The CDR3 DNA reads as TGTGCCAGCAGCCTCGACGGGGCCGGGGAGCTGTTTTTT. Its protein is CASSLDGAGELFF.

The chain employs TRBV14 and TRBJ2-5; D not certain. CDR3 length equals 16 residues. Looked up from germline, CDR1 is SGHDN and CDR2 is FVKESK. Trimming took 4 bases from V and 3 from J, leaving 18 bases between them. The chain's CDR3 is CASSPRVVWAEETQYF. The CDR3 region has the DNA TGTGCCAGCAGCCCGAGAGTTGTCTGGGCAGAAGAGACCCAGTACTTC.

This clone was seen only a few times. V gene TRBV9 combines with J gene TRBJ2-7; 11 bases are shared with TRBD1. This CDR3 spans 14 amino acids. V shed 0 bases and J 6 bases; nucleotides not matched to a gene: 2. Per germline, CDR1 SGDLS and CDR2 YYNGEE. CDR3 sequence reads: CASSVGGQGGEQYF. In nucleotides, the CDR3 is TGTGCCAGCAGCGTAGGGGGACAGGGGGGCGAGCAGTACTTC.

The genes are TRBV18 and TRBJ2-7; TRBD2 aligns across 9 bases. Losses at the gene ends were 3 bases for V and 4 bases for J; bases not matched to a gene: 4. Germline loops: CDR1 KGHSH, CDR2 LQKENI. The CDR3 extends over 14 amino acids. CDR3 nucleotide sequence: TGTGCCAGCTCACCTTCCGCGGGAGGGTACGAGCAGTACTTC. Protein: CASSPSAGGYEQYF.

The chain links TRBV5-1 to TRBJ1-2, with TRBD1 identical over 10 bases. Germline CDR1 and CDR2: SGHRS and YFSETQ. The V and J ends lost 0 bases and 7 bases, in that order; junction bases with no gene match: 6. CDR3 length: 15 residues. CDR3 sequence (DNA): TGCGCCAGCAGCTTGGGGACAGGGGGGGGGCCTGGCTACACCTTC. As protein: CASSLGTGGGPGYTF.

The chain is built from TRBV7-2 and TRBJ1-2, with D hard to call. Germline V CDR1 and CDR2: SGHTA, FQGNSA. V was cut by 1 base and J by 2 bases, with 11 bases left in between. The CDR3 extends over 15 amino acids. The DNA of the CDR3 is TGTGCCAGCAGCTTAGTTGGGAGTGGAAACTATGGCTACACCTTC. This codes for CASSLVGSGNYGYTF. Full variable domain (outside the CDR3, taken from reference TRBV7-2 and TRBJ1-2): GAGVSQSPSNKVTEKGKDVELRCDPISGHTALYWYRQSLGQGLEFLIYFQGNSAPDKSGLPSDRFSAERTGGSVSTLTIQRTQQEDSAVYLCASSLVGSGNYGYTFGSGTRLTVV.

V is TRBV27 and J is TRBJ1-2; 8 bases map to TRBD1. The V gene end was trimmed by 5 bases and the J gene end by 4 bases; junction bases not matched to a gene: 6. The CDR3 sequence is 14 residues long. From germline, CDR1 is MNHEY and CDR2 SMNVEV (reference sequence). The DNA for the CDR3 is TGTGCCAGCAGTCTAACAGACAGGGGCTATGGCTACACCTTC. Residues: CASSLTDRGYGYTF.

The chain has TRBV7-2 and TRBJ2-1, with 14 bases aligning to TRBD2. J gave up 3 bases and V 1 base, and 5 bases lay outside the gene matches. Germline-derived CDR1 and CDR2 are SGHTA and FQGNSA. This CDR3 is 18 amino acids long. The CDR3: CASSLGGTSGGFYNEQFF. In DNA form, the CDR3 reads TGTGCCAGCAGCTTAGGTGGGACTAGCGGGGGCTTCTACAATGAGCAGTTCTTC.

The chain uses TRBV7-8 and TRBJ2-7, with 7 bases that match TRBD2. With 1 base clipped from V and 2 bases from J, the junction kept 5 bases outside the gene matches. This CDR3 is built from 15 residues. Germline V gene sequence: CDR1 SGHVS, CDR2 FQNEAQ. CDR3 protein: CASSLEASGTYEQYF. The CDR3 nucleotides are TGTGCCAGCAGCTTAGAGGCTAGCGGAACCTACGAGCAGTACTTC.

The J gene is TRBJ2-3, the V gene TRBV2; D is unclear. Per the germline V gene, CDR1 is SNHLY and CDR2 is FYNNEI. The CDR3 consists of 14 residues. Trimming removed 5 bases from V and 3 bases from J, with 12 bases in between. CDR3 DNA: TGTGCCAGCAGTACCTTGCTAGAGACAGATACGCAGTATTTT. Protein product: CASSTLLETDTQYF. Full variable domain (missing parts from reference TRBV2 and TRBJ2-3): EPEVTQTPSHQVTQMGQEVILRCVPISNHLYFYWYRQILGQKVEFLVSFYNNEISEKSEIFDDQFSVERPDGSNFTLKIRSTKLEDSAMYFCASSTLLETDTQYFGPGTRLTVL.

The rearrangement uses TRBV11-2 and TRBJ1-5; tentatively, D is TRBD1 (6 bases). With 5 bases removed from V and 5 bases from J, the gap between germline ends came to 13 bases. In germline, CDR1 is SGHAT, CDR2 FQNNGV. The CDR3 consists of 14 residues. The CDR3 protein is CASSRGGGDQPQHF. CDR3 DNA: TGTGCCAGCAGCCGGGGGGGCGGCGATCAGCCCCAGCATTTT.

This clone has a single count. This chain's CDR3 is CASSLDRTGGYSPLHF. The CDR3 DNA sequence: TGTGCCAGCTCACTCGATCGGACAGGGGGCTATTCACCCCTCCACTTT. The chain joins TRBV18 to TRBJ1-6; 11 bases match TRBD1. After removal of 4 bases from V and 8 bases from J, the junction contained 7 bases not matched to a gene. The CDR3 covers 16 residues. The germline V gene encodes CDR1 KGHSH and CDR2 LQKENI.

Turning to this clone: One end of the junction is discordant with germline, which a read error may explain. J is TRBJ1-2 and V is TRBV6-5, with 9 nucleotides matching TRBD1. This CDR3 has 14 amino acids. CDR1 MNHEY and CDR2 SVGAGI come from the germline V gene. CDR3 region: CASIPGQGNYVYTF. The CDR3 nucleotides are TGTGCCAGCATCCCGGGACAGGGAAACTATGTCTACACCTTC.

This chain connects TRBV18 to TRBJ2-5; D is unclear. CDR1 and CDR2 (germline): KGHSH, LQKENI. The V and J ends lost 6 bases and 0 bases respectively, with 5 bases between them. The CDR3 has 12 residues. As DNA, the CDR3 is TGTGCCAGCTCCGAGTACCAAGAGACCCAGTACTTC. Translated, it gives CASSEYQETQYF.